This T cell receptor beta chain was identified in a study of shared clonotypes between healthy human individuals. Study-wide results and caveats: Sequencing depth was a factor that was expected to affect clonotype sharing among donors. Relative to their counterparts shared across all four donors, non-shared clonotypes exhibited diminished generation probabilities. At large depth, rarefaction still showed sorted-subset sequencing to be incomplete.

The germline V gene has CDR1 MNHNY and CDR2 SVGAGI (reference sequence). The CDR3 sequence is 11 residues long. Trimming took 1 base from V and 4 from J, leaving 2 bases between them. Each cell subset's genomic DNA was divided evenly among several immunoSEQ plates. Profiling relied on immunoSEQ multiplex PCR, and the TCRdb table lists in-frame clones only, not all of them. This sample has 950,000 to 1,100,000 clones, with under 80% found just once. Comment on this clone: No antigen is known for it.

This rearrangement joins TRBV6-6 to TRBJ2-7; no clear D. This TCR came from a man between 18 and 29 years old in good health. Sequencing was performed on memory CD4+ T cells sorted from blood. The subset: CD45RA-negative fraction. CDR3 loop: CASSYLYEQYF. CDR3 DNA: TGTGCCAGCAGTTACTTGTACGAGCAGTACTTC.